The present T cell receptor (beta chain) was sequenced within a study of beta chain features in type 1 diabetes (dated by TCRdb to 2017 to 2018). Describing the broader study: Patients and healthy donors did not differ in mean age, gender distribution, total cell number or subset yield. Across all samples, approximately 98,000,000 sorted cells were examined, and cell number per subset correlated strongly with RNA yield. In the study, TCRB repertoires of sorted circulating CD4+ T cell subsets from recently diagnosed type 1 diabetes patients were compared with those of matched healthy donors. Naive and central memory subsets were obtained from all 30 or so donors, but regulatory and stem cell-like memory subsets were isolated from only 8 patients and about 8 healthy donors. What the work shows at the level of the full study, not this receptor alone: Only small numbers of individuals were included in the HLA sub-analyses, which left unresolved whether HLA type had any influence on TCRB rearrangement. PCR may preferentially amplify shorter templates, but because patient and control samples were amplified and corrected together, any resulting skew would affect both groups equally. In all four CD4+ subsets, TCRB CDR3 length was moderately but significantly shorter in type 1 diabetes patients. Because cDNA was sequenced instead of genomic DNA, activated cells with high expression could be over-represented, although the groups did not differ in activation or CD3 levels. Naive, central memory and regulatory TCRB repertoires appeared to be more alike among patients than among healthy donors. At VDJ recombination sites, patients with type 1 diabetes made fewer insertions and deleted more nucleotides, a pattern implying thymic rearrangement abnormalities.

A single peripheral blood draw of around 120 mL on average was collected from each donor into heparinised tubes. A BD FACSAria II was used to sort naive, central memory, regulatory and stem cell-like memory CD4+ T cells with a panel that included CD45RO, CCR7, CD25, CD127, CD95 and CD27. Purity was above 95% for every sorted population. PBMCs were separated immediately by Lymphoprep density gradient centrifugation and were stained directly, without being cultured. So that batch effects would be minimized, each experiment stained and sorted samples in pairs, pairing one healthy donor with one patient. To note about this clone: Its antigen target is currently unknown. No qualities accompany the bases; no much larger clone lies one base away.

All of the isolated RNA was reverse transcribed with the High Capacity cDNA Reverse Transcription Kit, so expressed TCRB transcripts were sequenced. Deep immunoSEQ sequencing was performed on naive, central memory and regulatory T cell samples, with an average of around 3.4 million total reads per sample. After sorted cells were lysed in RLT buffer, RNA was extracted with DNase-treated RNeasy Micro or Mini kits, with the choice depending on cell number. To prevent cross-contamination, each cell subset was processed individually, whereas patient and healthy donor samples were processed jointly. The immunoSEQ multiplex PCR was used to amplify TCRB sequences from cDNA, generating 87-bp fragments that spanned the CDR3 region. The amplicons were sequenced using the Illumina HiSeq platform. In the paper's pipeline: PCR bias was corrected computationally using synthetic template baselines, and reads within Hamming distance 2 were collapsed, with unmergeable singletons discarded. Reads were aligned against IMGT to assign V, D and J genes, CDR3 length and insertions or deletions at six rearrangement sites. Clonotype counts were normalized to sorted cell number within each subset before computing true diversity and Gini coefficients with the tcR R package. The overlap coefficient, calculated on TCRB nucleotide sequences, was used to quantify repertoire sharing. As a proxy for the pre-selection repertoire, out-of-frame TCRB sequences from naive cells were analyzed. Here the immuneACCESS table is served through TCRdb, limited to in-frame sequences with V and J called. Missing clones are a known gap in these copies; in checked studies unresolved V genes cover under half, and the rest lacks a known reason. Clone size and the V and J calls come from that table; the DNA yielded D and trimming. Across this sample there are some 360,000 clones, with about 18% seen only once. The ten largest clonotypes hold roughly 0.045% of the sample.

The CDR3 sequence holds 14 residues, the cysteine and phenylalanine included. Only the CDR3 portion is preserved as DNA: 42 bases, with reading frame beginning at the first base. From V the trimming removes 2 bases and from J it removes 2 bases, while the gene matches leave 4 bases of the junction unaccounted for. CDR1 GTSNPN and CDR2 SVGIG are derived from the germline V gene (reference sequence). Sequencing was performed on naive CD4+ T cells from blood. Taken with the paper, the label for cell subset or site translates to: true naive CD4+ T cells. The rearranged chain carries TRBV30 and TRBJ2-7; a stretch of 9 junction bases matches TRBD1. The TCR originated in a woman between 18 and 29 years old in good health. The CDR3 region has the sequence CAWSTGTGTYEQYF. The DNA is TGTGCCTGGAGTACCGGGACAGGGACCTACGAGCAGTACTTC.